Below, 10 T cell receptor beta chains from the same sample are listed, as sequenced in a study of radiotherapy plus CTLA-4 blockade in lung cancer. Sequencing was performed with immunoSEQ multiplex PCR; in TCRdb, only in-frame clones are kept and a portion is missing. The sample has over 95,000 clones; roughly 74% are singletons. The sample was peripheral blood, taken from a patient treated with radiotherapy plus ipilimumab. These TCRs come from a human donor with non-small cell lung cancer who had a partial response to radiotherapy plus ipilimumab. Some clones in this sample may be carry-over from other donors' samples.

The chain is built from TRBV10-3 and TRBJ2-3, with D perhaps matching TRBD2 (6 bases). Germline-derived CDR1 and CDR2 are ENHRY and SYGVKD. The CDR3 runs to 15 residues. Between the trimmed V and J ends, which lost 10 bases and 2 bases, there was a span of 19 bases. The CDR3 DNA sequence: TGTGCCACCAGCGCCTTGGGCGGGGACACAGATACGCAGTATTTT. Encoded protein: CATSALGGDTDTQYF.

The rearrangement uses TRBV7-3 and TRBJ2-3, with D unclear. The CDR3 extends over 12 amino acids. The germline V and J ends were trimmed by 5 bases and 2 bases, with 5 bases remaining between them. Germline V lookup: CDR1 SGHTA, CDR2 FQGTGA. The CDR3 bases are TGTGCCAGCAGCATCCACACAGATACGCAGTATTTT. This encodes CASSIHTDTQYF.

The chain is built from TRBV28 and TRBJ1-2, with D tentatively TRBD1 (5 bases). The V and J ends lost 5 bases and 7 bases respectively, with 20 bases between them. Germline V gives CDR1 MDHEN, CDR2 SYDVKM. The CDR3 covers 15 residues. CDR3 DNA: TGTGCCAGCAGTCAACAGGCCCGACGTTCGCTTGGCTACACCTTC. It yields the protein CASSQQARRSLGYTF.

The chain is built from TRBV7-9 and TRBJ1-2, with D possibly being TRBD1 (5 bases). The CDR3 totals 15 residues. Germline V gene sequence: CDR1 SEHNR, CDR2 FQNEAQ (reference sequence). With 5 bases removed from V and 6 bases from J, the gap between germline ends came to 19 bases. The CDR3: CASSPRRGDLDGYTF. The CDR3 DNA is TGTGCCAGCAGCCCGCGGCGGGGGGACTTGGATGGCTACACCTTC.

V is TRBV28 and J is TRBJ1-1; maybe TRBD1 (5 bases). Trimming pared 8 bases from V and 9 bases from J, leaving 34 bases between. The CDR3 is made up of 18 amino acids. Germline assignment: CDR1 MDHEN and CDR2 SYDVKM. The CDR3 region has the DNA TGTGCCAGCTCAGGGATCCCAAAACAGAGACCTGCTACCAACAAAGCTTTCTTT. This encodes CASSGIPKQRPATNKAFF.

CDR3 sequence: CASSLASRVVNTIYF. The CDR3 DNA follows: TGTGCCAGCAGCTTAGCGAGCAGGGTGGTAAACACCATATATTTT. The chain joins TRBV7-8 to TRBJ1-3; tentative D call: TRBD1 (5 bases). The length of the CDR3 is 15 residues. V was pared by 0 bases and J by 6 bases, with 12 bases between. From germline, CDR1 is SGHVS and CDR2 FQNEAQ.

The chain employs TRBV5-1 and TRBJ1-2; D may be TRBD1 (6 bases). Trimming shortened V by 0 bases and J by 5 bases, and 11 bases separated the two germline ends. This CDR3 has 14 residues. Germline V gene sequence: CDR1 SGHRS, CDR2 YFSETQ. The chain's CDR3 is CASSLAVRGYGYTF. CDR3 coding DNA: TGCGCCAGCAGCTTGGCAGTCAGGGGTTATGGCTACACCTTC.

The chain carries TRBV5-1 and TRBJ1-3; D perhaps matches TRBD1 (6 bases). CDR1 is SGHRS and CDR2 is YFSETQ in the germline V gene. The CDR3 loop spans 14 amino acids. Trimming shortened V by 3 bases and J by 4 bases, and 11 bases separated the two germline ends. Here the CDR3 reads CASSSDGGGNTIYF. The CDR3 DNA reads TGCGCCAGCAGCTCGGATGGGGGCGGAAACACCATATATTTT.

The chain employs TRBV5-5 and TRBJ2-7, with 7 bases fitting TRBD1. Germline V gene sequence: CDR1 SGHKS, CDR2 YYEKEE (reference sequence). The junction had 5 bases not matched to a gene; V was cut back by 2 bases and J by 3 bases. The CDR3 is 14 residues long. CDR3 protein: CASSFPGQNYEQYF. The CDR3 DNA follows: TGTGCCAGCAGCTTCCCGGGACAGAACTACGAGCAGTACTTC.

The chain employs TRBV10-3 and TRBJ1-1; tentatively, D is TRBD1 (6 bases). Trimming took off 4 bases at V and 4 bases at J, with 16 bases between the two ends. This CDR3 is built from 15 residues. The germline CDR1 and CDR2 sequences are ENHRY and SYGVKD. CDR3 in DNA: TGTGCCATCAGTGGGGGGCGAGGGTTTAGCACTGAAGCTTTCTTT. This codes for CAISGGRGFSTEAFF.